The source of this TCR beta chain is a study of CD8+ T cells in alopecia areata. Study-wide results and caveats: Lesional scalp, notably in alopecia totalis/universalis, had clonality above that of normal scalp.

Isolated RNA was reverse transcribed into cDNA used as the sequencing template. Clones were read by immunoSEQ multiplex PCR, and TCRdb kept only the in-frame ones, dropping some. The sample lists about 130,000 clones; roughly 64% were seen once. Individuals with alopecia areata gave both lesional scalp punch biopsies and peripheral blood for collection. The germline gives CDR1 SGHTA, CDR2 FQGNSA. The V gene lost 3 bases and the J gene lost 1 base, with 15 bases spanning the gap. The length of the CDR3 is 16 residues. Remarks on this clone: Its antigen is undetermined.

The clonotype comes from a human donor with alopecia areata. Source: CD4+ T cells sorted from blood, taken at week 0. The chain is built from TRBV7-2 and TRBJ2-5; D perhaps matches TRBD2 (6 bases). The CDR3 sequence: CASSFKRGTLQETQYF. CDR3 DNA sequence: TGTGCCAGCAGCTTCAAACGGGGGACCCTCCAAGAGACCCAGTACTTC.